This TCR beta chain was found in a study of T cell responses to AZD1222 COVID-19 vaccine. Points from the study as a whole: Repertoires were sampled only after the peak T cell response. Spike-specific TCR breadth and depth both grew after two AZD1222 doses.

Trimming took 11 bases from V and 2 from J, leaving 14 bases between them. Germline V gene sequence: CDR1 MDHEN, CDR2 SYDVKM. CDR3 length equals 13 residues. As regards this clone: What it binds is not known.

Profiling relied on immunoSEQ multiplex PCR, and the TCRdb table lists in-frame clones only, not all of them. Seen here are over 150,000 clones, around 85% observed once, and the top ten hold 5.5%. The sequence was collected from an adult in good health. The genes are TRBV28 and TRBJ2-3, with D tentatively TRBD2 (5 bases). This specimen consisted of peripheral blood, obtained on day 0 of MenACWY control vaccination. Written as DNA, the CDR3 is TGTGCCTCTACTAGAGGTGACACAGATACGCAGTATTTT. Amino acids: CASTRGDTDTQYF.